This TCR beta chain was obtained from a study of shared clonotypes between healthy human individuals. The CDR3 contains 13 residues. The germline gives CDR1 SGHAT, CDR2 FQNNGV. Sequenced by immunoSEQ multiplex PCR; TCRdb stores in-frame clones only, minus some. The sample records around 200,000 clones, 60% to 75% being singletons. About this clone itself: Germline and junction disagree at one end, which may indicate a read error.

The gene calls are TRBV11-2 and TRBJ1-2, with D perhaps TRBD1 (5 bases). Sequenced: memory CD4+ T cells sorted from blood. Subset of the sample: CD45RA-negative fraction. This sequence originates from a man aged 25 to 40 in good health. The CDR3 spells CANSIDSNYGYTF. CDR3 sequence (DNA): TGTGCCAACAGCATCGACAGCAACTATGGCTACACCTTC.